This T cell receptor (beta chain) stems from a study of blood T cells in healthy people across ages. V lost 5 bases and J lost 7, with 17 bases in between. The CDR3 spans 13 residues. Germline CDR1 reads SQVTM; CDR2 reads ANQGSEA. This clonotype was found a few times. Using a J-beta primer mix together with a sample-barcoded 5' primer, a second PCR was run for about 6 to 11 cycles. TCRdb ran MiXCR on the 5' RACE reads and lists one entry per CDR3 protein. The top ten hold approximately 20% of the sample, which has hundreds of thousands of distinct CDR3 sequences, 40% to 50% seen once. V gene TRBV29-1 combines with J gene TRBJ2-5; possible D gene TRBD1, 6 bases. Sample: blood. This TCR was recovered from a man in his fifties or sixties in good health. The CDR3 nucleotides read TGCAGCGTTCGTCGCCCAGGGGTTGGGACCCAGTACTTC. Translated, it gives CSVRRPGVGTQYF.